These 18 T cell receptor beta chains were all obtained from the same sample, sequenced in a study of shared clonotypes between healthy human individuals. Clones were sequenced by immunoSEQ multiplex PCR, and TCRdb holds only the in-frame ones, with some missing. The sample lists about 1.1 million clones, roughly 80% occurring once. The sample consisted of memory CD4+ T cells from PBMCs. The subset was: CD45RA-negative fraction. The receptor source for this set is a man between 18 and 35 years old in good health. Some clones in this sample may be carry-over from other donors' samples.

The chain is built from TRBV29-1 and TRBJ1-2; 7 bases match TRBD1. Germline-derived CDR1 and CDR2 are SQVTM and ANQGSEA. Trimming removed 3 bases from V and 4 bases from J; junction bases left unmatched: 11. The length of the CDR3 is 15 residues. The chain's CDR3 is CSVDMDRRRGYGYTF. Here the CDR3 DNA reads TGCAGCGTTGACATGGACAGGCGGCGGGGCTATGGCTACACCTTC. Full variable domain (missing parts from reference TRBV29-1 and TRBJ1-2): SAVISQKPSRDICQRGTSLTIQCQVDSQVTMMFWYRQQPGQSLTLIATANQGSEATYESGFVIDKFPISRPNLTFSTLTVSNMSPEDSSIYLCSVDMDRRRGYGYTFGSGTRLTVV.

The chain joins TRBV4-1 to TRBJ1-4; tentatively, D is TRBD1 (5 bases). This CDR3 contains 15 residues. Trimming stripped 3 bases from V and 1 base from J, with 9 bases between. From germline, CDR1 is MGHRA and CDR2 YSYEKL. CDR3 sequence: CASSQGRGTNEKLFF. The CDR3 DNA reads TGCGCCAGCAGCCAGGGGAGGGGAACTAATGAAAAACTGTTTTTT.

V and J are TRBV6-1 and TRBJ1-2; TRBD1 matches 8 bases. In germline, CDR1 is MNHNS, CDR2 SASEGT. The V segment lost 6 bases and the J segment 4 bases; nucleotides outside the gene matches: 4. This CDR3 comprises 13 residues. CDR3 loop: CASRQGAGYGYTF. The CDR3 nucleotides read TGTGCCAGCAGGCAGGGGGCGGGCTATGGCTACACCTTC.

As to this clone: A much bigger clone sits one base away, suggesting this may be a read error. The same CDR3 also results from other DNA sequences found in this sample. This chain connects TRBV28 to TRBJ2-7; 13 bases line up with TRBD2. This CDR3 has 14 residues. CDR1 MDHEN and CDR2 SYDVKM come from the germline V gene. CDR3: CASTPGTSGNEQYF. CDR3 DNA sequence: TGCGCCAGCACCCCCGGGACTAGCGGGAACGAGCAGTACTTC.

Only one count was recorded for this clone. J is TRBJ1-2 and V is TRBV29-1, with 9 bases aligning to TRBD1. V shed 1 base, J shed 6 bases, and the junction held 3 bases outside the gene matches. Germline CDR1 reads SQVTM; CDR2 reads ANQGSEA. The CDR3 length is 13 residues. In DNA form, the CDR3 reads TGCAGCGTTGAAGTTTGGACAGGGGATGGCTACACCTTC. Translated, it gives CSVEVWTGDGYTF.

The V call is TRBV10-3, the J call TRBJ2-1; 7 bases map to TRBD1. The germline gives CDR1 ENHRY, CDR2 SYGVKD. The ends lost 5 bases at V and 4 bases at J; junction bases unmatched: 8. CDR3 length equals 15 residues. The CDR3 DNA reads TGTGCCATCAGTCCTACAGGGGTAGGATACAATGAGCAGTTCTTC. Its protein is CAISPTGVGYNEQFF.

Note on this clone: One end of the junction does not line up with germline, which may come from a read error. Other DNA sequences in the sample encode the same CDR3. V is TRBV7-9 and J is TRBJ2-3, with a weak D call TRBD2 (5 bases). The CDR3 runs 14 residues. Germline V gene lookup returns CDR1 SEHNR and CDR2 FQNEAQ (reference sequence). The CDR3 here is CASSLALGTDTQYF. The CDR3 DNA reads TGTGCCAGCAGCTTGGCACTAGGCACAGACACGCAGTATTTT.

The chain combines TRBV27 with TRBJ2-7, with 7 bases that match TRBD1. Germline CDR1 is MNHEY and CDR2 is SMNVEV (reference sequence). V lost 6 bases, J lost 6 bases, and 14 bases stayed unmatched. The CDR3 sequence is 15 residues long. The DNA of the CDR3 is TGTGCCAGCAGCCGCGACAGGGATGGGTTGGCCGAGCAGTACTTC. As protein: CASSRDRDGLAEQYF.

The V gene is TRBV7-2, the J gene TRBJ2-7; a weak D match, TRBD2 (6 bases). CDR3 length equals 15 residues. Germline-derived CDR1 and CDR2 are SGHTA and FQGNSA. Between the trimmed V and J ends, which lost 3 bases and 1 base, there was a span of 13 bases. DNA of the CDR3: TGTGCCAGCAGCTTGTCCCGGGACTTATCCTACGAGCAGTACTTC. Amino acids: CASSLSRDLSYEQYF.

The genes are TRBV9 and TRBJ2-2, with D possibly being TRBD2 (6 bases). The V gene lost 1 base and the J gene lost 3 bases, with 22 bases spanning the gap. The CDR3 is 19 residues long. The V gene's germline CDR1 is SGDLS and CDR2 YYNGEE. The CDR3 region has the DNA TGTGCCAGCAGCGTACCAGCTCTCACTAGCCGGGAATACACCGGGGAGCTGTTTTTT. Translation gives CASSVPALTSREYTGELFF.

The CDR3 nucleotides read TGTGCCAGCAGCTTAACAGGGGCGGTATCGTACCAAGAGACCCAGTACTTC. Translated, it gives CASSLTGAVSYQETQYF. The genes are TRBV11-2 and TRBJ2-5, with 7 bases aligning to TRBD1. With 2 bases clipped from V and 0 bases from J, the junction kept 9 bases outside the gene matches. The CDR3 runs 17 residues. Germline V CDR1 and CDR2: SGHAT, FQNNGV.

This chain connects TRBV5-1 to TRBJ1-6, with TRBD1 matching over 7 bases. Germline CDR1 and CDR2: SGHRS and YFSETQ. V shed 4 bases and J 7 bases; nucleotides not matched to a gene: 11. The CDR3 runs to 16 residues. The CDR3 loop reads CASSRQGEGVNSPLHF. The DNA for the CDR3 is TGCGCCAGCAGCAGACAGGGAGAGGGGGTGAATTCACCCCTCCACTTT.

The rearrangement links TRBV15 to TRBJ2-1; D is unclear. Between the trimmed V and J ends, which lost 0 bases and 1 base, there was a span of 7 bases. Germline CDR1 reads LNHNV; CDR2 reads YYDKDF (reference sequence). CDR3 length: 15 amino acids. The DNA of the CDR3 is TGTGCCACCAGCAGAGATGGGCAGTCCTACAATGAGCAGTTCTTC. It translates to CATSRDGQSYNEQFF. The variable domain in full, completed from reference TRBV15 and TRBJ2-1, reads DAMVIQNPRYQVTQFGKPVTLSCSQTLNHNVMYWYQQKSSQAPKLLFHYYDKDFNNEADTPDNFQSRRPNTSFCFLDIRSPGLGDTAMYLCATSRDGQSYNEQFFGPGTRLTVL.

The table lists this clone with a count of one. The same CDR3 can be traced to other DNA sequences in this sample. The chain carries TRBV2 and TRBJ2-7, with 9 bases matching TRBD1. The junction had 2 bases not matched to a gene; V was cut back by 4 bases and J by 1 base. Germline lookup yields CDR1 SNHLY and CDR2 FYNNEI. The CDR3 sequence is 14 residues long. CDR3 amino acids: CASSADRGSYEQYF. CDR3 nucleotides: TGTGCCAGCAGTGCGGACAGGGGATCCTACGAGCAGTACTTC.

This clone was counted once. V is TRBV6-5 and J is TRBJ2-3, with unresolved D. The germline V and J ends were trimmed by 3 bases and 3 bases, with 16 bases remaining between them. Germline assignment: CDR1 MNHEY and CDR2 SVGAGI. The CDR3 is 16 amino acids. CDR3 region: CASSYLGPPRTDTQYF. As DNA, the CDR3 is TGTGCCAGCAGTTATCTCGGTCCCCCCCGGACAGATACGCAGTATTTT.

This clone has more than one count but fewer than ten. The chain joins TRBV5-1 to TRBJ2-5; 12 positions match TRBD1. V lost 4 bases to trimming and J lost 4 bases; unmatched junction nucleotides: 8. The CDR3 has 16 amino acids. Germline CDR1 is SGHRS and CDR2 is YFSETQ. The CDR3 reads CASSLGGTGGGETQYF. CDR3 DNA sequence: TGCGCCAGCAGCCTGGGAGGGACAGGGGGCGGAGAGACCCAGTACTTC.

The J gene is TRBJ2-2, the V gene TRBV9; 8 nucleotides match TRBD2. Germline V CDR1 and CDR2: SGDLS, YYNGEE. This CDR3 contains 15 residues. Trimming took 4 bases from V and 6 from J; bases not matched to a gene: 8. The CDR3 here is CASSPSGGGSGELFF. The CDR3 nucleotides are TGTGCCAGCAGCCCCAGCGGGGGAGGGTCCGGGGAGCTGTTTTTT.

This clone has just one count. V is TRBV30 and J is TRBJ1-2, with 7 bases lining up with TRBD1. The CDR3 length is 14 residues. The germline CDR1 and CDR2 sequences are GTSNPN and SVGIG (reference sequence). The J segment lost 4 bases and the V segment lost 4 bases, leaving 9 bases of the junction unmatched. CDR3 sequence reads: CAWKKGQSFYGYTF. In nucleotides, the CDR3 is TGTGCCTGGAAGAAGGGACAGAGCTTCTATGGCTACACCTTC.